Each of the 11 T cell receptor beta chains below was sequenced from the same sample in a study of molecular identifiers for immune sequencing clone quantification. TCRdb used MiXCR to reprocess the PCR reads, holding one entry per CDR3 protein. The sample shows over 550,000 distinct CDR3 sequences, roughly 25% of them seen only once. What was sequenced was naive CD8+ T cells from blood, with Jurkat cell RNA spiked in. Subset denoted: FACS-sorted CD8+CD4-CCR7+CD45RA+ naive T cells. Receptors originate from a human donor in good health. Some libraries in this study had Jurkat cell RNA spiked in.

A remark on this clonotype: This may arise from a read error, as a much more abundant clone is one base away. This chain joins TRBV27 and TRBJ2-2, with a possible D match to TRBD2 (6 bases). CDR1 and CDR2 from the germline V gene are MNHEY and SMNVEV (reference sequence). This CDR3 is built from 15 residues. The CDR3 DNA sequence: TGTGCCAGCAGTCACACTAGTTACCTGTCCGGGGGGCTGTTTTTT. This codes for CASSHTSYLSGGLFF.

The CDR3 DNA sequence: TGTGCCAGTAGTAAACAGTGGAACACTGAAGCTTTCTTT. It codes for CASSKQWNTEAFF. The V call is TRBV19, the J call TRBJ1-1, with unresolved D. This CDR3 has 13 amino acids. From germline, CDR1 is LNHDA and CDR2 SQIVND (reference sequence). Trimming took 4 bases from V and 1 from J, leaving 7 bases between them.

Comments on this clonotype: A much larger clone differs from this one at a single base, so this may be a read error. The chain links TRBV4-3 to TRBJ2-3, with 7 bases fitting TRBD1. Germline V lookup: CDR1 LGHNA, CDR2 YSLEER. This CDR3 comprises 14 residues. CDR3 bases: TGCGCCCGCAGCCAATGGCAGGGGGTCGATACGCAGTATTTT. This translates into CARSQWQGVDTQYF.

This clonotype occurred a few times. V gene TRBV27 combines with J gene TRBJ2-1, with a weak D call TRBD2 (6 bases). The CDR3 covers 15 residues. Trimming shortened V by 5 bases and J by 0 bases, and 11 bases separated the two germline ends. The germline CDR1 and CDR2 sequences are MNHEY and SMNVEV (reference sequence). The CDR3: CASSPIAASYNEQFF. The CDR3 DNA reads as TGTGCCAGCAGTCCTATAGCGGCCTCCTACAATGAGCAGTTCTTC.

Details on this clonotype: One base away lies a much larger clone, so this may be a sequencing read error. The chain couples TRBV5-5 to TRBJ1-2; D not resolved. Germline-derived CDR1 and CDR2 are SGHKS and YYEKEE (reference sequence). The CDR3 consists of 13 residues. CDR3 DNA: TGTGCCGGCAGCTTAGGACGAAAAGGAGATTACACCTTC. This encodes CAGSLGRKGDYTF.

This clonotype was seen only a few times. The chain recombines TRBV27 with TRBJ2-7, with 7 bases that match TRBD1. The CDR3 has 15 amino acids. Trimming took 6 bases from V and 3 from J; bases not matched to a gene: 11. Germline V gene sequence: CDR1 MNHEY, CDR2 SMNVEV (reference sequence). The CDR3 bases are TGTGCCAGCAGGATTGCCGGGACAGAAATCTACGAGCAGTACTTC. Translated: CASRIAGTEIYEQYF.

This clonotype came up a few times. The chain links TRBV19 to TRBJ2-2; D is possibly TRBD2 (6 bases). Germline V gene lookup returns CDR1 LNHDA and CDR2 SQIVND (reference sequence). This CDR3 is 13 amino acids long. V was pared by 3 bases and J by 6 bases, with 8 bases between. The CDR3 coding sequence is TGTGCCAGTAGTATCTGGGGGGCCGGGGAGCTGTTTTTT. Translation gives CASSIWGAGELFF. Complete variable domain (other parts from reference TRBV19 and TRBJ2-2): DGGITQSPKYLFRKEGQNVTLSCEQNLNHDAMYWYRQDPGQGLRLIYYSQIVNDFQKGDIAEGYSVSREKKESFPLTVTSAQKNPTAFYLCASSIWGAGELFFGEGSRLTVL.

This clonotype was observed a few times. V is TRBV7-3 and J is TRBJ2-7; 10 bases align to TRBD2. The CDR3 has 15 amino acids. V dropped 3 bases and J dropped 2; count of bases not matched to a gene: 4. Germline values: CDR1 SGHTA, CDR2 FQGTGA. CDR3 DNA sequence: TGTGCCAGCAGCTTCCTAGCGGGAGAGGCCTACGAGCAGTACTTC. This codes for CASSFLAGEAYEQYF. Together with reference TRBV7-3 and TRBJ2-7, the CDR3 gives the full variable domain: GAGVSQTPSNKVTEKGKYVELRCDPISGHTALYWYRQSLGQGPEFLIYFQGTGAADDSGLPNDRFFAVRPEGSVSTLKIQRTERGDSAVYLCASSFLAGEAYEQYFGPGTRLTVT.

The chain recombines TRBV10-3 with TRBJ2-1; D call uncertain. The CDR3 loop spans 12 amino acids. The germline V and J ends were trimmed by 8 bases and 0 bases, with 5 bases remaining between them. Germline loops: CDR1 ENHRY, CDR2 SYGVKD. The CDR3 nucleotides read TGTGCCATCGGCAACTCCTACAATGAGCAGTTCTTC. Amino acids: CAIGNSYNEQFF.

The V and J genes are TRBV15 and TRBJ2-2; 8 positions agree with TRBD1. This CDR3 region has 16 residues. Germline assignment: CDR1 LNHNV and CDR2 YYDKDF (reference sequence). Germline trimming cut 4 bases from V and 4 bases from J; bases unmatched to any gene: 8. This CDR3 is CATSTPDRGITGELFF. In DNA, the CDR3 is TGTGCCACCAGCACCCCAGACAGGGGAATCACCGGGGAGCTGTTTTTT.

The gene calls are TRBV9 and TRBJ2-3; D tentatively reads TRBD1 or TRBD2 (5 bases each). Germline assignment: CDR1 SGDLS and CDR2 YYNGEE. Deletions cut 5 bases from V and 2 bases from J, with 15 bases between. The CDR3 spans 15 residues. CDR3 bases: TGTGCCAGCAGTGCTAACGGGGCGACCACAGATACGCAGTATTTT. Translating it yields CASSANGATTDTQYF.